This T cell receptor (beta chain) was identified during a study of T-cell reconstitution after alpha-beta-depleted transplantation in children. Study observations and caveats: Newly produced T cells mostly accounted for T-cell counts and diversity one year post-transplant.

This clonotype occurred a few times. No antigen is known for it. The authors prepared the TCRbeta library with unique molecular identifiers. Each CDR3 protein gets one entry after TCRdb re-called the PCR reads with MiXCR. The repertoire holds about 400,000 distinct CDR3 sequences, with under 20% as singletons. CDR1 MNHEY and CDR2 SVGAGI come from the germline V gene. This CDR3 region has 15 residues. V shed 0 bases and J 2 bases; nucleotides not matched to a gene: 3. The TCR sequence derives from a boy younger than two who had a stem cell transplant for Wiskott-Aldrich syndrome, so the T cells may come from the graft donor. This rearrangement joins TRBV6-5 to TRBJ2-5, with TRBD2 matching over 7 bases. Material: PBMCs, mostly from graft donor cells, obtained 360 days after TCRalphabeta/CD19-depleted stem cell transplant. The CDR3 region is CASSYSEAGQETQYF. In DNA form, the CDR3 reads TGTGCCAGCAGTTACTCTGAAGCGGGGCAAGAGACCCAGTACTTC.